A selection of T cell receptor beta chains follows, all from one sample in a study of OX40 agonist ivuxolimab in advanced cancers. The repertoire was sequenced with immunoSEQ multiplex PCR; TCRdb's copy has only in-frame clones and lacks some. Of 65,000 or so clones listed, 86% were seen once; the top ten hold more than 2.5%. The specimen was CD4+ or CD8+ T cells sorted from blood, collected in a trial of the OX40 agonist ivuxolimab. These receptors were obtained from an adult with an advanced solid tumor such as melanoma, head and neck, liver or kidney cancer. The CDR3 runs from the conserved cysteine through the conserved F or W. The order of the fields is clone size, CDR3 length, J gene, V gene, CDR3 protein. Clone sizes are given selectively: once, few, many, or a class where the clone is expanded.

>.|17|TRBJ2-1|TRBV18
CASSPYTGTGGYNEQFF
>.|14|TRBJ1-5|TRBV10-3
CAISAQGGNQPQHF
>.|16|TRBJ2-3|TRBV6-6
CASTGRGGYSTDTQYF
>.|15|TRBJ2-3|TRBV5-6
CASSPGLVGTDTQYF
>.|17|TRBJ2-5|TRBV5-1
CASSLAMGGVGKETQYF
>.|15|TRBJ2-5|TRBV11-2
CASSLGGDRQETQYF
>.|13|TRBJ1-6|TRBV30
CASAGQGDSPLHF
>once|15|TRBJ2-4|TRBV6-6
CASSRRGRDKNIQYF
>.|15|TRBJ1-5|TRBV12-1
CASSSGTSFNQPQHF
>.|15|TRBJ2-2|TRBV27
CASSLIAANTGELFF
>.|16|TRBJ2-1|TRBV7-3
CASSLRGDRFRHEQFF
>.|15|TRBJ2-5|TRBV2
CASRTSGGYQETQYF
>.|14|TRBJ1-4|TRBV19
CASSRATGGEKLFF
>.|14|TRBJ1-4|TRBV9
CASNLGSTNEKLFF
>.|14|TRBJ2-4|TRBV25-1
CASSEYGGWDIQYF
>few|15|TRBJ2-2|TRBV19
CASNRLAGDTGELFF
>.|15|TRBJ1-5|TRBV6-5
CASTRGARGNQPQHF
>.|14|TRBJ1-4|TRBV30
CAWSVPGSNEKLFF
>.|16|TRBJ2-3|TRBV7-3
CASSSSIAGKSDTQYF
>.|15|TRBJ1-1|TRBV7-2
CASSPGWGRGTEAFF
>.|13|TRBJ2-7|TRBV27
CASSPRIAYEQYF
>.|12|TRBJ1-1|TRBV5-4
CASSLARTEAFF
>.|16|TRBJ2-6|TRBV19
CASSSSTDSGANVLTF
>.|13|TRBJ1-2|TRBV10-1
CASSGDRGRGYTF
>.|16|TRBJ2-7|TRBV7-9
CASSFTQGRRSYEQYF
>.|14|TRBJ2-7|TRBV18
CASSPSGALYEQYF
>.|14|TRBJ2-7|TRBV5-4
CASSTGTSSYEQYF
>.|17|TRBJ1-5|TRBV7-9
CASKMEGRRAEDQPQHF
>.|13|TRBJ1-1|TRBV6-5
CASRLGVDTEAFF
>once|14|TRBJ1-2|TRBV4-2
CASSQDRTGPGYTF
>.|13|TRBJ1-1|TRBV7-2
CASSLEVNTEAFF
>.|11|TRBJ2-7|TRBV21-1
CASRDRREQYF
>.|12|TRBJ2-3|TRBV27
CASSFTLDTQYF
>.|14|TRBJ1-6|TRBV2
CASRETGINSPLHF
>.|15|TRBJ2-7|TRBV19
CASSLGSGTAYEQYF
>.|17|TRBJ2-1|TRBV5-6
CASSLPLAGSYYNEQFF
>few|15|TRBJ1-6|TRBV2
CASSEALRANSPLHF
>.|16|TRBJ2-1|TRBV19
CASSARSGGLYNEQFF
>.|16|TRBJ2-3|TRBV28
CASSFRGGLSARPQYF
>.|13|TRBJ1-5|TRBV2
CASSEGWNQPQHF
>.|14|TRBJ2-1|TRBV7-2
CASRLAGGRQEQFF
>.|15|TRBJ2-5|TRBV5-1
CASSLGRTIQETQYF
>few|14|TRBJ1-2|TRBV4-3
CASSQELGADGYTF
>.|14|TRBJ1-6|TRBV29-1
CSVKTGGYNSPLHF
>.|16|TRBJ2-3|TRBV5-4
CASSLGSGGGTDTQYF
>.|13|TRBJ2-7|TRBV23-1
CASSEEGSYEQYF
>.|17|TRBJ1-5|TRBV4-1
CASSQKHREGPDQPQHF
>.|16|TRBJ2-2|TRBV11-2
CASSLMGLGSTGELFF
>.|17|TRBJ1-4|TRBV5-6
CASSLSLGTPTNEKLFF
>once|18|TRBJ2-3|TRBV4-1
CASKSLGRKRGGTDTQYF
>.|14|.|TRBV5-1
CASSFAGSQEELFF
>once|13|TRBJ2-7|TRBV5-1
CASSGDRFYEQYF
>.|15|TRBJ2-2|TRBV10-2
CASRSGTGNTGELFF
>.|14|TRBJ2-5|TRBV9
CASSVDVFQETQYF
>.|12|TRBJ2-1|TRBV19
CASSIVGNEQFF